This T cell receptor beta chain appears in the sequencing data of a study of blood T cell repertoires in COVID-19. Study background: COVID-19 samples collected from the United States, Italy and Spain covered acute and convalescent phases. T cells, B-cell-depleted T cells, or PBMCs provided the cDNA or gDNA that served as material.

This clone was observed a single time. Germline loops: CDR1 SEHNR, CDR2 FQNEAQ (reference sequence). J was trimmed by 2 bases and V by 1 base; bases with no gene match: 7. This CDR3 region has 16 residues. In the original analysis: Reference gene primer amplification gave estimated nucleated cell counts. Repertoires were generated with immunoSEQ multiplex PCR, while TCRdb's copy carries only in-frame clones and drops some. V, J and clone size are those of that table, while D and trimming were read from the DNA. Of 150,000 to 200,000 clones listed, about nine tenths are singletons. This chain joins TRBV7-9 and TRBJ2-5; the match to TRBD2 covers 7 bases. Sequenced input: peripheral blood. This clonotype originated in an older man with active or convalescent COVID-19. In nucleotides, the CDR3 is TGTGCCAGCAGCTTAGAGCTGGGGCGGGGGCAAGAGACCCAGTACTTC. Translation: CASSLELGRGQETQYF.